The T cell receptor beta chain described here comes from a study of vaccination and CD4 T cells after COVID-19. Treatment described: approximately 11-day PBMC culture with coronavirus spike peptide pools or control peptides (ViraFEST assay). Note on this clonotype: What it binds is unknown.

An Oncomine TCR Beta short-read assay was used to sequence the DNA from cultured CD4+ T cells. TCRdb reanalysed the PCR reads using MiXCR and keeps one entry per CDR3 protein. The sample yields roughly 17,000 distinct CDR3 sequences, around half seen once. The sample here was CD4+ T cells from blood, cultured in vitro, taken before SARS-CoV-2 vaccination. The receptor comes from a human donor who had recovered from COVID-19.

CDR3 loop: CASSTSGPPGWTQYF. DNA of the CDR3: TGTGCCAGCAGTACGTCCGGGCCACCCGGATGGACCCAGTACTTC. This rearrangement joins TRBV6-2 or TRBV6-3 to TRBJ2-5; D gene ambiguous. This CDR3 is 15 amino acids long. Between the trimmed V and J ends, which lost 5 bases and 7 bases, there was a span of 20 bases. Germline lookup yields CDR1 MNHEY and CDR2 SVGEGT.